One and the same sample provided the 19 T cell receptor beta chains below, sequenced in a study of post-analysis software for immune sequencing data. Study results and caveats: Controls showed lower frequencies than patients for several TRBV segments, and TRBV5-6, TRBV5-1 and TRBV20-1 were among these.

Antigens for these TCRs are unknown. Each TCR beta cDNA library carried unique molecular identifiers. TCRdb used MiXCR to reprocess the PCR reads, holding one entry per CDR3 protein. The sample consists of hundreds of thousands of distinct CDR3 sequences, 53% of them appearing once. The sample comprised blood. All receptors come from a girl between 5 and 17 years old with multiple sclerosis.

V and J are TRBV7-8 and TRBJ2-7, with a possible D match to TRBD2 (6 bases). Trimming cost V 4 bases and J 6 bases, with 22 bases left between them. The CDR3 runs to 16 residues. Per germline, CDR1 SGHVS and CDR2 FQNEAQ. The CDR3 sequence: CASSSRRDFPSLEQYF. Here the CDR3 DNA reads TGTGCCAGCAGCTCCCGACGGGACTTCCCGTCGCTCGAGCAGTACTTC.

The chain is built from TRBV7-3 and TRBJ2-3, with 9 bases matching TRBD2. CDR1 and CDR2 from the germline V gene are SGHTA and FQGTGA. J was trimmed by 3 bases and V by 2 bases; bases with no gene match: 6. This CDR3 has 16 amino acids. CDR3 DNA sequence: TGTGCCAGCAGCTTAGTGGGCGGGAGGGGTACAGATACGCAGTATTTT. Translating it yields CASSLVGGRGTDTQYF.

The V and J genes are TRBV4-1 and TRBJ2-4, with a tentative D call TRBD1 (5 bases). The J call could be wrong; TRBJ2-7 is a better fit for the DNA end. The CDR3 has 15 amino acids. Germline lookup yields CDR1 MGHRA and CDR2 YSYEKL. CDR3 protein: CASSQDLWFGAEQYF. Written as DNA, the CDR3 is TGCGCCAGCAGCCAAGATCTTTGGTTTGGGGCCGAGCAGTACTTC.

This sequence joins TRBV5-1 and TRBJ2-7; tentatively, D is TRBD1 (6 bases). The germline V and J ends were trimmed by 4 bases and 3 bases, with 17 bases remaining between them. Germline CDR1 reads SGHRS; CDR2 reads YFSETQ. The CDR3 extends over 15 amino acids. The CDR3 DNA reads TGCGCCAGCAGCCCCCGGGACACCGACCTCTACGAGCAGTACTTC. It translates to CASSPRDTDLYEQYF.

Concerning this clonotype: The junction departs from the called germline gene at one end, perhaps through a read error. This chain links TRBV10-3 with TRBJ2-1; 9 bases map to TRBD2. The germline CDR1 and CDR2 sequences are ENHRY and SYGVKD. This CDR3 spans 16 amino acids. The CDR3 reads CVISDGLAPAGDEQFF. The CDR3 DNA is TGTGTCATCAGTGACGGACTAGCGCCCGCTGGGGATGAGCAGTTCTTC.

The chain employs TRBV4-1 and TRBJ1-5; D is undetermined. Germline V gene data show CDR1 as MGHRA and CDR2 as YSYEKL. The CDR3 extends over 14 amino acids. V was shortened by 6 bases and J by 3 bases, with 12 bases between the two germline ends. The CDR3 reads CASRGEGFNQPQHF. CDR3 nucleotides: TGCGCCAGCAGGGGCGAGGGTTTCAATCAGCCCCAGCATTTT.

This clonotype was found a few times. The chain carries TRBV5-1 and TRBJ1-2, with D maybe TRBD1 (5 bases). Deletions cut 4 bases from V and 0 bases from J, with 16 bases between. This CDR3 contains 16 residues. In germline, CDR1 is SGHRS, CDR2 YFSETQ. In DNA form, the CDR3 reads TGCGCCAGCAGCACCACCGACAGAACTCCTAACTATGGCTACACCTTC. The encoded protein is CASSTTDRTPNYGYTF.

V gene TRBV15 combines with J gene TRBJ2-1; 11 nucleotides agree with TRBD2. The germline gives CDR1 LNHNV, CDR2 YYDKDF (reference sequence). Trimming at V came to 0 bases and at J to 9 bases, leaving 7 bases not matched to a gene. The CDR3 is 16 amino acids. CDR3 residues: CATSRDRLAGGREQFF. CDR3 DNA sequence: TGTGCCACCAGCAGAGATCGGCTAGCGGGAGGACGTGAGCAGTTCTTC.

The genes are TRBV7-9 and TRBJ2-5; 8 nucleotides line up with TRBD2. The trim removed 6 bases at V and 5 bases at J, leaving 8 bases unmatched. Germline loops: CDR1 SEHNR, CDR2 FQNEAQ (reference sequence). This CDR3 has 14 amino acids. The DNA for the CDR3 is TGTGCCAGCAGACCAGCGGGAGTGGGGGAGACCCAGTACTTC. Amino acids: CASRPAGVGETQYF.

The V and J genes are TRBV5-1 and TRBJ2-7, with D perhaps given as TRBD1 or TRBD2 (6 bases each). This CDR3 spans 15 amino acids. Between the trimmed V and J ends, which lost 2 bases and 7 bases, there was a span of 19 bases. The germline gives CDR1 SGHRS, CDR2 YFSETQ. CDR3 coding DNA: TGCGCCAGCAGCTTCAACCCTCCGGGGGCTAAGGAGCAGTACTTC. This translates into CASSFNPPGAKEQYF. The full variable domain, rest sourced from reference TRBV5-1 and TRBJ2-7, is KAGVTQTPRYLIKTRGQQVTLSCSPISGHRSVSWYQQTPGQGLQFLFEYFSETQRNKGNFPGRFSGRQFSNSRSEMNVSTLELGDSALYLCASSFNPPGAKEQYFGPGTRLTVT.

V usage is TRBV12-3 or TRBV12-4 and J usage is TRBJ2-7; TRBD1 matches at 8 bases. The CDR3 has 14 amino acids. Trimming cost V 5 bases and J 5 bases; bases outside gene matches: 8. The CDR3 sequence: CASSPPDRANEQYF. The DNA for the CDR3 is TGTGCCAGCAGTCCGCCGGACAGGGCCAACGAGCAGTACTTC.

The rearrangement links TRBV12-3 or TRBV12-4 to TRBJ2-4; D ambiguous. The J call may be incorrect, as the DNA end agrees better with TRBJ2-7. This CDR3 is built from 12 residues. CDR3 loop: CASSDLRYEQYF. Written as DNA, the CDR3 is TGTGCCAGCAGCGACCTTCGCTACGAGCAGTACTTC.

This clonotype appeared a few times. The V and J genes are TRBV20-1 and TRBJ2-1, with 7 bases matching TRBD1. From germline, CDR1 is DFQATT and CDR2 SNEGSKA (reference sequence). V trimming: 3 bases; J trimming: 8 bases; junction bases outside the gene matches: 13. The CDR3 totals 15 residues. In nucleotides, the CDR3 is TGCAGTGCTAGGAAGGGGGCAACAACGAGCGATGAGCAGTTCTTC. Protein sequence: CSARKGATTSDEQFF.

This clonotype was detected a few times. The chain has TRBV7-2 and TRBJ2-4; D ambiguous. Germline loops: CDR1 SGHTA, CDR2 FQGNSA. CDR3 length equals 15 residues. The germline V and J ends were trimmed by 1 base and 0 bases, with 7 bases remaining between them. In nucleotides, the CDR3 is TGTGCCAGCAGCTTAGGTCGGCTAGCCAAAAACATTCAGTACTTC. Translated: CASSLGRLAKNIQYF.

As concerns this clonotype: A read error may produce the germline difference seen at one junction end. This chain connects TRBV6-1 to TRBJ2-1, with 13 bases that match TRBD2. The CDR3 totals 18 residues. Germline V CDR1 and CDR2: MNHNS, SASEGT. The DNA for the CDR3 is TGTGCCAGCAGTGCCCCCCGGACTAGCGGGAGCCCCTACAATGAACAGTTCTTC. Its protein product is CASSAPRTSGSPYNEQFF.

The chain links TRBV27 to TRBJ2-5; 9 nucleotides line up with TRBD1. CDR3 length: 14 amino acids. Germline V lookup: CDR1 MNHEY, CDR2 SMNVEV (reference sequence). The V segment lost 2 bases and the J segment 3 bases; nucleotides outside the gene matches: 1. DNA of the CDR3: TGTGCCAGCAGTTTAGGGGACAGGGAAGAGACCCAGTACTTC. It specifies CASSLGDREETQYF.

This clonotype was seen more than once but under ten times. This chain links TRBV5-1 with TRBJ1-1; 11 positions match TRBD1. The CDR3 has 14 residues. V shed 4 bases and J 5 bases; nucleotides not matched to a gene: 4. The germline gives CDR1 SGHRS, CDR2 YFSETQ. Here the CDR3 reads CASSRTGGYTEAFF. CDR3 nucleotide sequence: TGCGCCAGCAGCCGGACAGGGGGCTATACTGAAGCTTTCTTT.

This clonotype was detected only a few times. The V gene is TRBV6-5, the J gene TRBJ1-2, with unresolved D. Trimming stripped 6 bases from V and 7 bases from J, with 18 bases between. Germline V CDR1 and CDR2: MNHEY, SVGAGI. CDR3 length: 14 amino acids. The CDR3 reads CASSPSRTVFGYTF. DNA for the CDR3: TGTGCCAGCAGCCCTTCGAGGACCGTCTTTGGCTACACCTTC.

V and J are TRBV7-9 and TRBJ2-7, with 7 bases lining up with TRBD1. Germline CDR1 SEHNR, CDR2 FQNEAQ (reference sequence). CDR3 length equals 14 residues. V shed 6 bases, J shed 2 bases, and the junction held 7 bases outside the gene matches. CDR3 sequence reads: CASRTGTEPYEQYF. The CDR3 region has the DNA TGTGCCAGCAGGACCGGGACAGAACCCTACGAGCAGTACTTC.